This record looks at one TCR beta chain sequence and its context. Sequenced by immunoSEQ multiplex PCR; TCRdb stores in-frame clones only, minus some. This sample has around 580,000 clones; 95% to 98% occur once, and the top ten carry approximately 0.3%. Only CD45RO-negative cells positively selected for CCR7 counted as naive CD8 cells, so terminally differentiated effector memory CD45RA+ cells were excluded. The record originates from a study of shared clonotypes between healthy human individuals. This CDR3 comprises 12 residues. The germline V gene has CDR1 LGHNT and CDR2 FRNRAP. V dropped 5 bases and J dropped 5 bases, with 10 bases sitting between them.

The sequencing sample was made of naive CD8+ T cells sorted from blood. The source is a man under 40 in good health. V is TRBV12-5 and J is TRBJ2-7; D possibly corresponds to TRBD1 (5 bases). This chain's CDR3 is CASGQGVNEQYF. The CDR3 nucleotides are TGTGCTAGTGGTCAAGGGGTAAACGAGCAGTACTTC.